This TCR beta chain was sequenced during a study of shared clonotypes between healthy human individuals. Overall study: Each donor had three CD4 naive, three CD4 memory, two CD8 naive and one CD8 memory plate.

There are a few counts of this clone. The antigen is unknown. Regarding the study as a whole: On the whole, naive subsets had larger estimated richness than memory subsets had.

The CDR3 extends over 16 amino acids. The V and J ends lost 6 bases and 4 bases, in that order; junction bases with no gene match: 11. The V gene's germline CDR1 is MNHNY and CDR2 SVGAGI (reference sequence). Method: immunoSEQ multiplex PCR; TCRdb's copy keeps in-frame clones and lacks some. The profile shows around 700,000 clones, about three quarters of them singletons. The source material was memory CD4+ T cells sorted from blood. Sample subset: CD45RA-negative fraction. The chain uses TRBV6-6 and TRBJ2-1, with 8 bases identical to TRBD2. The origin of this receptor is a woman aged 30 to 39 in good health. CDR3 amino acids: CASRDQAGASYNEQFF. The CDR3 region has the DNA TGTGCCAGCAGAGATCAAGCGGGAGCCTCATACAATGAGCAGTTCTTC.